Listed here are 26 T cell receptor beta chains from one sample, sequenced in a study of blood T cell repertoires in COVID-19. Produced via immunoSEQ multiplex PCR; TCRdb's table is partial and in-frame only. The repertoire holds tens of thousands of clones, over 75% seen once, with approximately 8.8% in the top ten. The sample comprised peripheral blood. The receptors shown here come from a woman between 65 and 79 years old with acute or convalescent COVID-19.

The chain carries TRBV2 and TRBJ1-6, with TRBD1 matching 9 bases. V lost 5 bases, J lost 0 bases, and 2 bases stayed unmatched. CDR1 and CDR2 from the germline V gene are SNHLY and FYNNEI. The CDR3 extends over 16 amino acids. CDR3 sequence reads: CASSWTGDSYNSPLHF. The CDR3 region has the DNA TGTGCCAGCAGTTGGACAGGGGACTCCTATAATTCACCCCTCCACTTT.

The chain is built from TRBV25-1 and TRBJ1-4, with 9 bases fitting TRBD1. The CDR3 is made up of 14 amino acids. J gave up 7 bases and V 6 bases, and 6 bases lay outside the gene matches. In germline, CDR1 is MGHDK, CDR2 SYGVNS. The CDR3 region has the DNA TGTGCCAGCAGCAGACAGGGGGGAGGTGAAAAACTGTTTTTT. It encodes CASSRQGGGEKLFF.

This chain links TRBV28 with TRBJ1-1; D is unresolved. This CDR3 is built from 13 residues. V was trimmed by 7 bases and J by 4 bases, leaving 13 bases between them. Germline CDR1 and CDR2: MDHEN and SYDVKM. This CDR3 is CASNPMMATEAFF. The CDR3, as DNA: TGTGCCAGCAACCCGATGATGGCCACTGAAGCTTTCTTT.

V gene TRBV7-2 combines with J gene TRBJ1-2; TRBD1 matches 7 bases. The CDR3 length is 15 residues. Germline-derived CDR1 and CDR2 are SGHTA and FQGNSA. V shed 7 bases and J 0 bases; nucleotides not matched to a gene: 8. The chain's CDR3 is CASTRDRAPNYGYTF. Here the CDR3 DNA reads TGTGCCAGCACCAGAGACAGGGCCCCTAACTATGGCTACACCTTC.

The chain has TRBV6-2 or TRBV6-3 and TRBJ1-1; maybe TRBD1 (5 bases). Germline-derived CDR1 and CDR2 are MNHEY and SVGEGT. The CDR3 covers 13 residues. V lost 6 bases to trimming and J lost 1 base, with 9 bases between them. The CDR3 DNA is TGTGCCAGCAGCCTTACAGGGAACACTGAAGCTTTCTTT. Translating gives CASSLTGNTEAFF.

The chain uses TRBV4-3 and TRBJ1-6; D unresolved. Germline V lookup: CDR1 LGHNA, CDR2 YSLEER. The CDR3 has 16 amino acids. Trimming pared 0 bases from V and 9 bases from J, leaving 15 bases between. For the CDR3, the DNA is TGCGCCAGCAGCCAAGAGAGGGCGAATAGTGGTTCACCCCTCCACTTT. It codes for CASSQERANSGSPLHF.

The V and J genes are TRBV6-6 and TRBJ2-1; 10 bases fit TRBD2. With 3 bases clipped from V and 9 bases from J, the junction kept 5 bases outside the gene matches. This CDR3 is 14 amino acids long. Germline CDR1 MNHNY, CDR2 SVGAGI (reference sequence). The CDR3 DNA sequence: TGTGCCAGCAGTTATGCGCTAGCGGGGGTTGAGCAGTTCTTC. Residues: CASSYALAGVEQFF.

This clone was counted once. The chain employs TRBV7-2 and TRBJ1-5; 7 bases line up with TRBD1. Germline assignment: CDR1 SGHTA and CDR2 FQGNSA. CDR3 length equals 16 residues. J was trimmed by 2 bases and V by 5 bases; bases with no gene match: 9. The CDR3 DNA reads as TGTGCCAGCAGCAACGGAGGGGGCCAGGGCAATCAGCCCCAGCATTTT. Translating it yields CASSNGGGQGNQPQHF. The variable domain in full, with the rest retrieved from reference TRBV7-2 and TRBJ1-5, is GAGVSQSPSNKVTEKGKDVELRCDPISGHTALYWYRQSLGQGLEFLIYFQGNSAPDKSGLPSDRFSAERTGGSVSTLTIQRTQQEDSAVYLCASSNGGGQGNQPQHFGDGTRLSIL.

The rearrangement links TRBV15 to TRBJ2-2; 7 bases fit TRBD1. The junction had 3 bases not matched to a gene; V was cut back by 0 bases and J by 5 bases. The CDR3 contains 15 residues. Germline CDR1 and CDR2: LNHNV and YYDKDF (reference sequence). CDR3 in DNA: TGTGCCACCAGCAGAGATAAGGGGGCAACCGGGGAGCTGTTTTTT. Protein: CATSRDKGATGELFF.

This sequence joins TRBV7-6 and TRBJ1-1, with a weak D call TRBD1 (5 bases). Deletions cut 5 bases from V and 3 bases from J, with 16 bases between. Looked up from germline, CDR1 is SGHVS and CDR2 is FNYEAQ. CDR3 length equals 15 residues. CDR3: CASSAQRPGDTEAFF. CDR3 DNA: TGTGCCAGCAGCGCCCAGCGTCCGGGGGACACTGAAGCTTTCTTT.

The chain couples TRBV7-8 to TRBJ2-7; the match to TRBD1 covers 7 bases. The CDR3 length is 14 residues. The germline V gene has CDR1 SGHVS and CDR2 FQNEAQ. Germline trimming cut 0 bases from V and 6 bases from J; bases unmatched to any gene: 5. The CDR3 bases are TGTGCCAGCAGCTTAGCGACAGGGTATGGCGAGCAGTACGTC. Residues: CASSLATGYGEQYV.

This chain links TRBV6-5 with TRBJ2-3; TRBD1 matches 7 bases. V shed 5 bases, J shed 6 bases, and the junction held 11 bases outside the gene matches. The CDR3 spans 15 residues. Germline lookup yields CDR1 MNHEY and CDR2 SVGAGI. DNA of the CDR3: TGTGCCAGCAGTAACGCCGGGACAGCGTCTGATACGCAGTATTTT. Translation gives CASSNAGTASDTQYF.

The gene calls are TRBV6-5 and TRBJ2-3; TRBD2 aligns across 7 bases. CDR3 length: 14 residues. Germline values: CDR1 MNHEY, CDR2 SVGAGI. The ends lost 5 bases at V and 6 bases at J; junction bases unmatched: 8. The CDR3, as DNA: TGTGCCAGCAGTCGGGGGGTCATCCAGGATACGCAGTATTTT. As protein: CASSRGVIQDTQYF.

The gene calls are TRBV5-6 and TRBJ1-5; D remains unclear. The CDR3 consists of 16 residues. V shed 0 bases and J shed 1 base, with 11 bases lying between them. CDR1 and CDR2 (germline): SGHDT, YYEEEE. CDR3 in DNA: TGTGCCAGCAGCTTGGGTGGACTTGGGAGCAATCAGCCCCAGCATTTT. Amino acids: CASSLGGLGSNQPQHF.

The chain joins TRBV4-1 to TRBJ2-2; 7 bases are a match to TRBD2. The V segment lost 2 bases and the J segment 4 bases; nucleotides outside the gene matches: 7. There are 16 residues in the CDR3. CDR1 and CDR2 from the germline V gene are MGHRA and YSYEKL. The CDR3 nucleotides read TGCGCCAGCAGCCAAAATCCTAGCGGCGTCACCGGGGAGCTGTTTTTT. This translates into CASSQNPSGVTGELFF.

The table lists this clone with a count of one. The chain combines TRBV6-1 with TRBJ2-7, with 9 bases that match TRBD1. The CDR3 has 14 residues. V dropped 3 bases and J dropped 12; count of bases not matched to a gene: 12. From germline, CDR1 is MNHNS and CDR2 SASEGT. Here the CDR3 DNA reads TGTGCCAGCAGTGAGCCGGGACAGGGAAATGCCTGGTACGTC. Translated: CASSEPGQGNAWYV.

This chain connects TRBV7-9 to TRBJ1-2; 10 bases are a match to TRBD1. The CDR3 has 15 residues. Trimming at V came to 7 bases and at J to 5 bases, leaving 10 bases not matched to a gene. Germline values: CDR1 SEHNR, CDR2 FQNEAQ (reference sequence). CDR3 nucleotide sequence: TGTGCCAGCAACCCCGGGACAGGGGAGTGGTATGGCTACACCTTC. Its protein is CASNPGTGEWYGYTF. The full variable domain, rest sourced from reference TRBV7-9 and TRBJ1-2, is DTGVSQNPRHKITKRGQNVTFRCDPISEHNRLYWYRQTLGQGPEFLTYFQNEAQLEKSRLLSDRFSAERPKGSFSTLEIQRTEQGDSAMYLCASNPGTGEWYGYTFGSGTRLTVV.

The chain uses TRBV4-3 and TRBJ2-1; D is unresolved. Looked up from germline, CDR1 is LGHNA and CDR2 is YSLEER. This CDR3 is built from 17 residues. The V and J ends lost 0 bases and 2 bases respectively, with 14 bases between them. The CDR3 here is CASSQDSRRRTYNEQFF. The DNA of the CDR3 is TGCGCCAGCAGCCAAGATTCGAGGCGGAGAACCTACAATGAGCAGTTCTTC.

The chain carries TRBV6-6 and TRBJ1-3; 8 bases are a match to TRBD1. Germline loops: CDR1 MNHNY, CDR2 SVGAGI (reference sequence). CDR3 length: 17 residues. J lost 3 bases, V lost 5 bases, and 12 bases had no gene match. The CDR3 sequence: CASSPRTGSYSGNTIYF. The CDR3 coding sequence is TGTGCCAGCAGTCCTCGGACAGGGAGCTATAGTGGAAACACCATATATTTT.

The chain recombines TRBV5-5 with TRBJ1-4, with a tentative D call TRBD1 (6 bases). V dropped 4 bases and J dropped 4 bases, with 14 bases sitting between them. Germline CDR1 is SGHKS and CDR2 is YYEKEE (reference sequence). The CDR3 has 15 amino acids. The CDR3 here is CASSVTQGFNEKLFF. In DNA, the CDR3 is TGTGCCAGCAGCGTAACACAGGGATTTAATGAAAAACTGTTTTTT.

This sequence joins TRBV27 and TRBJ2-1; TRBD2 agrees at 8 bases. Germline assignment: CDR1 MNHEY and CDR2 SMNVEV (reference sequence). V shed 4 bases and J 9 bases; nucleotides not matched to a gene: 14. The CDR3 covers 16 residues. The CDR3 sequence: CASSSRRTGGQVEQFF. As DNA, the CDR3 is TGTGCCAGCAGTTCCCGAAGGACGGGGGGGCAGGTTGAGCAGTTCTTC.

This chain links TRBV4-3 with TRBJ2-3; a weak D match, TRBD2 (5 bases). CDR3 size: 15 residues. Trimming pared 3 bases from V and 1 base from J, leaving 11 bases between. CDR1 LGHNA and CDR2 YSLEER come from the germline V gene. The CDR3 sequence: CASSQAVSGTDTQYF. DNA of the CDR3: TGCGCCAGCAGCCAGGCAGTTAGCGGCACAGATACGCAGTATTTT.

The gene calls are TRBV5-3 and TRBJ2-2; 8 bases fit TRBD1. TRBV5-3 is annotated as an ORF whose role is uncertain. The CDR3 sequence is 17 residues long. The V and J ends lost 3 bases and 0 bases, in that order; junction bases with no gene match: 7. The CDR3: CARSSGQVIANTGELFF. CDR3 DNA sequence: TGTGCCAGAAGCTCGGGACAGGTGATCGCGAACACCGGGGAGCTGTTTTTT.

The table lists this clone with a count of one. The CDR3 protein is CASSQSFGTGTSFEKLFF. The CDR3 DNA reads as TGTGCCAGCAGCCAAAGCTTTGGGACAGGGACGTCTTTTGAAAAACTGTTTTTT. The chain carries TRBV3-1 (or the pseudogene TRBV3-2) and TRBJ1-4, with 9 bases matching TRBD1. The V gene end was trimmed by 2 bases and the J gene end by 7 bases; junction bases not matched to a gene: 14. Germline CDR1 LGHDT, CDR2 YNNKEL (reference sequence). The CDR3 spans 18 residues.

The chain has TRBV19 and TRBJ2-4, with 7 bases matching TRBD1. The CDR3 covers 15 residues. V shed 4 bases and J 7 bases; nucleotides not matched to a gene: 10. CDR1 is LNHDA, CDR2 SQIVND, per germline (reference sequence). The CDR3 protein is CASSKGARRLNIQYF. CDR3 coding DNA: TGTGCCAGTAGTAAGGGGGCTAGAAGGTTGAACATTCAGTACTTC.

This rearrangement joins TRBV14 to TRBJ1-1, with TRBD1 identical over 8 bases. The CDR3 is 14 amino acids. Germline V gene lookup returns CDR1 SGHDN and CDR2 FVKESK. The ends lost 4 bases at V and 2 bases at J; junction bases unmatched: 3. The CDR3 reads CASSPQGANTEAFF. The CDR3 DNA reads as TGTGCCAGCAGCCCCCAGGGGGCTAACACTGAAGCTTTCTTT.